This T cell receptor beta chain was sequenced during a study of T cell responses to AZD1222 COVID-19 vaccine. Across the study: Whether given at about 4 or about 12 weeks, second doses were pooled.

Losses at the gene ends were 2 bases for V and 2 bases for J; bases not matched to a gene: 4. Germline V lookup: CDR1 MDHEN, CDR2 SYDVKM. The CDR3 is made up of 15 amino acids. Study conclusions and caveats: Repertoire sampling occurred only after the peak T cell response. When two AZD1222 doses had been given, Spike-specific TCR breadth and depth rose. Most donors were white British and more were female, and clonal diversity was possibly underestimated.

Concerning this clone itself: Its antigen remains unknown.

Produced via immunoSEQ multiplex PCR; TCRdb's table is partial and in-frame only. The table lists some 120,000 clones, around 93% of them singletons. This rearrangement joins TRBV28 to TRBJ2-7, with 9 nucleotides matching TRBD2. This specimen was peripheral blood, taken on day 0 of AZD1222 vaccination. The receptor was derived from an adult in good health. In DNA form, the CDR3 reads TGTGCCAGCAGTTTACAGCGGGAGGAGCCCTACGAGCAGTACTTC. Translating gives CASSLQREEPYEQYF.